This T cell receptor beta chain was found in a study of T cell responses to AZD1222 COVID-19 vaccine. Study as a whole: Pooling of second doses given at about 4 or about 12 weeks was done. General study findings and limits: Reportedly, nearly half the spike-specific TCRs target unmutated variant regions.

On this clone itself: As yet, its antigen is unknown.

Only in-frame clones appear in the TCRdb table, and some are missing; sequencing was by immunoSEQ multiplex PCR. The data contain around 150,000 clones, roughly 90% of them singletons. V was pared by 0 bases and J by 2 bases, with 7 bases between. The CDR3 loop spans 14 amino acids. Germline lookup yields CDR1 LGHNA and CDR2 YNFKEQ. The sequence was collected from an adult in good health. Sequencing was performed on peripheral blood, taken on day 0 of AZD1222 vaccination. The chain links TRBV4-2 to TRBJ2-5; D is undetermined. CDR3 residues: CASSQDARQETQYF. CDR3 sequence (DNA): TGTGCCAGCAGCCAAGATGCCAGGCAAGAGACCCAGTACTTC.